This entry is about one T cell receptor beta chain. These data originate in a study of blood T cell repertoires in COVID-19. TCRdb keeps only in-frame clones here, not all; method: immunoSEQ multiplex PCR. Among about 120,000 clones, about 88% were seen once, and the ten largest hold approximately 5%. Germline trimming cut 8 bases from V and 2 bases from J; bases unmatched to any gene: 3. The CDR3 totals 13 residues. CDR1 is SGHAT, CDR2 FQDESV, per germline (reference sequence). Seattle patients were enrolled while actively infected and followed longitudinally. The sequencing input was peripheral blood. The J gene is TRBJ2-7, the V gene TRBV11-1; 10 nucleotides match TRBD2. This receptor was obtained from a man aged 60 to 69 with COVID-19, enrolled during active disease. The DNA of the CDR3 is TGTGCCAGCGGTCTAGCGGGAGCCTACGAGCAGTACTTC. Translating it yields CASGLAGAYEQYF.